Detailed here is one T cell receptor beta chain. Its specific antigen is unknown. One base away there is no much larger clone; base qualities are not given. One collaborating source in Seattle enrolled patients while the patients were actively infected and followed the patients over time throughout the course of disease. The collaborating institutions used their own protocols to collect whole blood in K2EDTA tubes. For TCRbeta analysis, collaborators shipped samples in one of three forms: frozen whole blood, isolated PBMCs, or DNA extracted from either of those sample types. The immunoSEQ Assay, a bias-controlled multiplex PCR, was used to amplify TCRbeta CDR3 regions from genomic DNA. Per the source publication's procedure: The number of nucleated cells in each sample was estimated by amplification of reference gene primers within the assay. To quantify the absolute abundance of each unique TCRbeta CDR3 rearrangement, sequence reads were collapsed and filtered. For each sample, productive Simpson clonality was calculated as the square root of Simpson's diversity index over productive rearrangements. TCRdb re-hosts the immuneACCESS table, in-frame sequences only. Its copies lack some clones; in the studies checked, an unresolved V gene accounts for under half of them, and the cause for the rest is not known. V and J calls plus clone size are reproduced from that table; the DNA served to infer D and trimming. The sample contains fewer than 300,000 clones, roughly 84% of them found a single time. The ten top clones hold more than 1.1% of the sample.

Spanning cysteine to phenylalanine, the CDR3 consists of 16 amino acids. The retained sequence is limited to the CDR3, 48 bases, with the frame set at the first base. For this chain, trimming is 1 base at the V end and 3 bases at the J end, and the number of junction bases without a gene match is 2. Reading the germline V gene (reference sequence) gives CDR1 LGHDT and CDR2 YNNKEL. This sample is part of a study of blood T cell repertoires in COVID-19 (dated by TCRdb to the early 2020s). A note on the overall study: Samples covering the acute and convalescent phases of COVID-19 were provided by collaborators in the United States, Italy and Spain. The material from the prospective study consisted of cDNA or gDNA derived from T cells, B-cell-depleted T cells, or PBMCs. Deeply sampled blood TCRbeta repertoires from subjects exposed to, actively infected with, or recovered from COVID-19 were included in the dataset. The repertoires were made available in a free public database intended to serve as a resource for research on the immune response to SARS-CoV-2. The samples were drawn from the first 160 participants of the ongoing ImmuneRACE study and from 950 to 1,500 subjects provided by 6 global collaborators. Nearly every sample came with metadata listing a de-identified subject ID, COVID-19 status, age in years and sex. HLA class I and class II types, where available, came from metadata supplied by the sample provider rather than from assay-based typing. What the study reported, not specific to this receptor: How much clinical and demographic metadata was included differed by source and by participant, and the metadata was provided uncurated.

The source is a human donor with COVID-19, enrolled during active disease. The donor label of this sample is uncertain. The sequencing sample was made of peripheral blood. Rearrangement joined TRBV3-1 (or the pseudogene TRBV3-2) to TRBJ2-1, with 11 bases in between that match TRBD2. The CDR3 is CASSQAGTSGYNEQFF. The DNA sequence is TGTGCCAGCAGCCAAGCCGGGACTAGCGGCTACAATGAGCAGTTCTTC.